This TCR beta chain was identified during a study of blood T cell repertoires in COVID-19. Here immunoSEQ multiplex PCR was the method, and the copy in TCRdb shows in-frame clones only, minus some. The repertoire consists of 300,000 to 350,000 clones, with 80% to 90% occurring once and the leading ten covering less than 2.5%. The V and J ends lost 0 bases and 4 bases respectively, with 9 bases between them. Germline V gene lookup returns CDR1 KGHSY and CDR2 FQNENV. The CDR3 consists of 14 residues. Recovered status in Cohort 3 required two negative PCRs, clearance, or symptom resolution. The clonotype was recovered from a man in his thirties or forties who had recovered from COVID-19. Source material: PBMCs or T cells enriched from blood (not recorded which). The chain links TRBV16 to TRBJ2-5; D gene ambiguous. The CDR3 is CASSQSSTGETQYF. The CDR3 DNA reads as TGTGCCAGCAGCCAATCGTCGACGGGAGAGACCCAGTACTTC.